This T cell receptor (beta chain) was recorded in a study of identical twins (TCRdb year 2016). For context, the study as a whole: To test whether fetal clonotypes persist, this study deep-sequenced TCR alpha and beta repertoires from monozygotic twins, from unrelated adults of various ages, and from cord blood. To rule out contamination, the twin experiments were replicated at different times with different library preparation protocols. General conclusions and limits of the study: Fewer insertions were carried by abundant cord blood beta clonotypes; a weaker similar trend was observed in young adult naive repertoires, while no such trend was observed in memory repertoires. Because the same donors could not be followed over many years, the conclusions depended on cross-sectional statistical analysis. Out-of-frame TCR alpha sequences shared between twins showed an excess of low generation-probability sequences compared with coincidental sharing between unrelated individuals. Recombination models systematically underestimated out-of-frame TCR alpha sharing in monozygotic twins but agreed with sharing between unrelated individuals. The excess sharing between twins in beta out-of-frame sequences was weaker because fewer shared sequences reduced the signal-to-noise ratio. Invariant T cells such as MAIT and iNKT could partly confound zero-insertion analyses, although diverse VJ usage argued against such confounding for most clonotypes.

Libraries were prepared through 5' RACE. These reads were obtained on an Illumina HiSeq 2000. Template switching added a universal primer binding site, and the final cDNA carried a unique molecular identifier that allowed TCR cDNA molecules to be counted accurately. Specific primers in the conserved constant-segment region were used to synthesize first-strand cDNA for TCR alpha and beta chains. To control for contamination, each cDNA library was double barcoded with a SMART-Mk sample barcode plus Illumina barcodes. TruSeq adapter sequences, together with Illumina sample barcodes, were added in two successive PCR steps. TCR alpha and beta cDNA libraries were sequenced on the Illumina HiSeq platform with custom primers. The study's processing was this. Unique molecular identifiers were extracted from raw reads with MiGEC, and CDR3 positions were determined with MiXCR. For each individual, recombination models were inferred using an EM algorithm with the repgenHMM and IGoR tools. Shared clonotype analysis was performed with the tcR package in R, normalizing sharing by the product of cloneset sizes. To study raw recombination free of thymic and clonal selection effects, out-of-frame nonproductive sequences were analyzed. TCRdb cleaned the public reads at Q25 with fastp, built clones with MiXCR and kept in-frame beta chains. One record per CDR3 amino acid sequence lists the most common genes and DNA. TCRdb, rather than the study authors, made the V and J calls. In all, the sample holds under 900,000 distinct CDR3 sequences, and about 20% of those were seen once. Around 13% of the sample rests with the top ten.

Sequences SGHRS (CDR1) and YFSETQ (CDR2) are obtained from the germline V gene. The CDR3 goes from the cysteine to the phenylalanine over 17 residues. The kept DNA is CDR3 alone, 51 bases in frame from the first base. At the junction V is shortened by 4 bases and J by 6 bases; bases outside the gene matches: 13. Only healthy Caucasian donors were included. The twin cohort comprised three pairs of female monozygotic twins, all aged roughly 18 to 30 years. The RNA used for TCR libraries was isolated from peripheral blood mononuclear cells. This clonotype was seen a few times. Its cognate antigen has yet to be identified. No base quality values were provided; no much bigger clone lies one nucleotide off. The same data also contributed to another study, on T cells expressing NK-cell markers. The second publication reports: TCR beta-chain repertoires were profiled in sorted CD3+CD56+NKG2C+, CD3+CD56+NKG2C- and CD3+CD56-NKG2C+ T-cell subsets from seven or eight donors. Seven of the eight sequenced donors were HCMV-seropositive and one was HCMV-seronegative. In several experiments an anti-gammadeltaTCR antibody was added to restrict sorting to alphabetaTCR-expressing T cells. In a handful of donors, the dominant CD3+CD56+NKG2C+ clonotypes were among the top 10 CD8+ clonotypes and accounted for roughly 1.0-8% of CD8+ T cells. Those dominant clonotypes were again the most abundant among CD3+CD56-NKG2C+ cells in several donors, at about 25-60.1%. Whether the expanded NKG2C-expressing T cell clones were specific for HCMV antigens remained unclear. The study sequenced eight donors, all healthy volunteers chosen at random: three men and five women. A commercial ELISA kit detecting HCMV-specific IgG in serum was used to determine HCMV serostatus. Bulk peripheral blood T-cell repertoires were additionally sequenced from unsorted PBMC for six donors. MIGEC was used to demultiplex reads and group reads by UMI, and MiTCR was used to assemble and quantify clonotypes. Only TCR cDNA sequences supported by at least two reads were kept to exclude erroneous sequences. Downstream repertoire analysis used the tcR package, and clonotypes were matched across fractions by CDR3 nucleotide sequence plus V segment. Antigen specificity was annotated against VDJdb with VDJmatch, allowing one amino acid substitution in CDR3.

The sequenced material came from PBMCs. The chain was built from TRBV5-1 and TRBJ2-1, and 10 junctional nucleotides match TRBD2. The receptor's source is a woman between 18 and 29 years old in good health. This receptor carries the CDR3 CASSLYLSGRLGNEQFF. Read as DNA, the sequence is TGCGCCAGCAGCCTGTACCTTAGCGGGAGGTTAGGCAATGAGCAGTTCTTC.